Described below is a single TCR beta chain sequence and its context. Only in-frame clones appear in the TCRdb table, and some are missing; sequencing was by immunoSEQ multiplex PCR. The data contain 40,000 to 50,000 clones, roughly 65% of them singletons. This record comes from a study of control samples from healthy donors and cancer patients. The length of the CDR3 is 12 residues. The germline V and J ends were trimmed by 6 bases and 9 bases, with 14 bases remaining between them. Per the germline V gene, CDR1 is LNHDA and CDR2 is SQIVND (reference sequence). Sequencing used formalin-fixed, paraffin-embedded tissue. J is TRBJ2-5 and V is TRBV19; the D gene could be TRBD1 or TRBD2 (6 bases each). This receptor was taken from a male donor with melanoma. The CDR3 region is CASRQKGGPQYF. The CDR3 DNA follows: TGTGCCAGTAGACAAAAGGGGGGACCCCAGTACTTC.